This T cell receptor beta chain was identified in a study of T cell responses to AZD1222 COVID-19 vaccine (dated by TCRdb to 2020 to 2023). For the study in its entirety: AZD1222 recipients whose second dose came at about 4 weeks and those whose second dose came at about 12 weeks were combined into one group, since spike-specific TCR depth and breadth did not differ between the two schedules. A total of just over 230 trial participants underwent TCR sequencing, of whom more than 200 had received two doses of AZD1222 and around 26 had received two doses of the MenACWY control vaccine. Enrollment into the trials was organized by age into subgroups of 18-55, 56-69 and 70-plus years, and those subgroups contained around 150, 28 and 57 TCR-sequenced participants, respectively.

There are 16 amino acids in the CDR3, from cysteine to phenylalanine inclusive. Just the 48-base CDR3 DNA is kept, in frame starting at base 1. For this chain, trimming is 3 bases at the V end and 4 bases at the J end, and the number of junction bases without a gene match is 10. CDR1 and CDR2 are drawn from the germline V gene: SGDLS, YYNGEE. Notes on this clone: Its antigen specificity is not known. No base quality values were provided; no much bigger clone lies one nucleotide off.

Beyond this particular receptor, the publication reports: The vaccine-associated CD4 TCRs covered the entire spike protein, and the dominant responses fell in regions 160-218 and 743-854. Conclusions about previously exposed vaccinees are limited, since just five or six AZD1222 recipients were seropositive for SARS-CoV-2 at baseline. Because no samples from the day 14 peak response were available, repertoires could be characterized only after the peak T cell response. After two AZD1222 doses, spike-specific TCR breadth and depth were significantly higher than at day 0 and than in MenACWY recipients. Epitopes outside the regions mutated in the B.1.351 and B.1.1.7 variants were reportedly recognized by nearly half of the unique spike-specific TCRs. Participants were mostly white British and included more females than males, and it was suggested by the authors that clonal diversity may have been underestimated. In the small 56-69-year group, the increase in depth fell short of significance, most likely because of low power.

The CDR3 regions of human TCRbeta chains were analyzed by immunosequencing. Processing in the source paper ran as follows. Repertoire TCRs were matched against a reference library of SARS-CoV-2-specific TCRs generated with the MIRA antigen-specificity platform. Breadth was defined as the fraction of unique TCRs that were SARS-CoV-2-associated, and depth was defined as the fraction of total T cells that were SARS-CoV-2-associated. Using the MIRA data, each spike-specific TCR was mapped to the spike region that the TCR reacts to and placed in a CD4 or CD8 class. Log10-transformed breadth and depth values were compared by one-way ANOVA with Sidak's multiple comparisons tests. TCRdb stores this immuneACCESS table with in-frame sequences only. Part of the clones is absent; in the studies checked, under half of the shortfall reflects unresolved V genes, and no reason is known for the rest. V and J calls and clone size are given by that table; D and trimming were obtained from the DNA. The sample table shows about 120,000 clones, and about 90% are seen once. The ten largest clones add up to around 8% of the sample.

The time point label, as the study defines it: baseline before first vaccination. Vaccinee samples came from UK trials COV001 and COV002, including a single-blind randomized controlled phase 2/3 trial of AZD1222 (ChAdOx1 nCoV-19) in healthy adults. Trial participant PBMC samples were collected at day 0 and day 28 after the second dose for TCRbeta chain sequencing. This material consisted of peripheral blood, taken on day 0 of AZD1222 vaccination. The sequence was obtained from an adult in good health. The rearranged segments are TRBV9 and TRBJ1-2, with 9 bases in between that match TRBD1. DNA sequence: TGTGCCAGCAGCGCAACACAGGGGGCATCGGGCTATGGCTACACCTTC. This is translated as CASSATQGASGYGYTF.